These T cell receptor beta chains were read from a single sample in a study of liver allograft versus peripheral blood T cells. TCRdb re-derived calls from the reads in MiXCR, one entry per CDR3 protein. The table records 4,500 to 5,500 distinct CDR3 sequences, over 15% of them present only once. The origin of the receptors is a human patient who had a liver transplant. Some of the T cells may derive from the graft donor. Both conserved end residues are part of each CDR3. The D gene is left open where the match is weak. Clone size is stated in some rows and not others, as once, few, many or a class when expanded.

-	TRBV12-3/TRBV12-4	TRBJ1-1	-	CASTPTPGFTEAFF	TGTGCCAGCACTCCGACTCCTGGTTTTACTGAAGCTTTCTTT
many	TRBV9	TRBJ2-1	-	CASSVLGEQFF	TGTGCCAGCAGCGTATTAGGTGAGCAGTTCTTC
few	TRBV28	TRBJ1-2	-	CASSLEGYYGYTF	TGTGCCAGCAGTTTAGAGGGTTACTATGGCTACACCTTC
few	TRBV5-4	TRBJ2-3	-	CASSLWKWGTGSTDTQYF	TGTGCCAGCAGCTTGTGGAAATGGGGCACTGGCAGCACAGATACGCAGTATTTT
-	TRBV12-3/TRBV12-4	TRBJ1-4	TRBD1	CASSLPETGGRGEKLFF	TGTGCCAGCAGCCTACCCGAGACAGGGGGCCGAGGTGAAAAACTGTTTTTT
many	TRBV7-9	TRBJ2-3	-	CASSLGRSTDTQYF	TGTGCCAGCAGCTTAGGACGGAGCACAGATACGCAGTATTTT
many	TRBV6-1	TRBJ2-1	-	CASSEVETARPEQFF	TGTGCCAGCAGTGAAGTAGAGACCGCGCGCCCTGAGCAGTTCTTC
few	TRBV30	TRBJ1-5	-	CAWRKGNQPQHF	TGTGCCTGGAGGAAAGGGAATCAGCCCCAGCATTTT
-	TRBV7-9	TRBJ1-1	-	CASSPGPGTEAFF	TGTGCCAGCAGCCCGGGACCGGGCACTGAAGCTTTCTTT
-	TRBV28	TRBJ1-3	-	CASSFPRGLLSRGNTIYF	TGTGCCAGCAGTTTTCCCCGGGGCCTCCTCTCTCGGGGAAACACCATATATTTT
few	TRBV5-6	TRBJ1-3	-	CASRMWGSGNTIYF	TGTGCCAGCAGAATGTGGGGTTCTGGAAACACCATATATTTT
medium-sized	TRBV24-1	TRBJ1-2	-	CATSDPDTDSNYGYTF	TGTGCCACCAGTGATCCTGACACGGATTCTAACTATGGCTACACCTTC
medium-sized	TRBV6-6	TRBJ1-1	TRBD1	CASSQGETEAFF	TGTGCCAGCTCACAGGGGGAGACTGAAGCTTTCTTT
-	TRBV6-2/TRBV6-3	TRBJ2-7	-	CASSYTWSGDSYEQYF	TGTGCCAGCAGTTATACCTGGAGTGGAGACTCCTACGAGCAGTACTTC
-	TRBV27	TRBJ2-7	-	CASSLGHIYEQYF	TGTGCCAGCAGTTTAGGGCACATCTACGAGCAGTACTTC
many	TRBV7-9	TRBJ2-5	TRBD2	CASSFTLAGQETQYF	TGTGCCAGCAGCTTTACTCTAGCGGGACAGGAGACCCAGTACTTC
-	TRBV20-1	TRBJ2-1	TRBD2	CSARDPLTSGSLIKDEQFF	TGCAGTGCTAGAGATCCTCTAACTAGCGGGAGTTTGATAAAGGATGAGCAGTTCTTC
medium-sized	TRBV29-1	TRBJ2-2	TRBD2	CSVRTAGAIIGELFF	TGCAGCGTTCGCACAGCGGGAGCGATTATCGGGGAGCTGTTTTTT
medium-sized	TRBV11-2	TRBJ1-2	TRBD1	CASSGRQGPDYGYTF	TGTGCCAGCAGCGGACGACAGGGGCCCGACTATGGCTACACCTTC
few	TRBV12-3/TRBV12-4	TRBJ2-1	-	CASRLTLELFHEQFF	TGTGCCAGCCGCCTGACCCTTGAGTTATTCCATGAGCAGTTCTTC
many	TRBV28	TRBJ2-2	TRBD1	CASSLAGGGTGELFF	TGTGCCAGCAGTTTGGCAGGGGGCGGCACCGGGGAGCTGTTTTTT
-	TRBV7-9	TRBJ2-5	TRBD1	CASSLVGTGQETQYF	TGTGCCAGCAGCTTAGTTGGGACAGGGCAAGAGACCCAGTACTTC
many	TRBV29-1	TRBJ2-7	-	CSVGGVPSSYEQYF	TGCAGCGTTGGGGGGGTCCCCTCCTCCTACGAGCAGTACTTC
few	TRBV6-2/TRBV6-3	TRBJ2-7	-	CASSLHTVASYEQYF	TGTGCCAGCAGTTTACATACAGTGGCCTCCTACGAGCAGTACTTC
few	TRBV9	TRBJ2-6	-	CASSDLRGEISGANVLTF	TGTGCCAGCAGCGACCTGAGGGGGGAGATCTCTGGGGCCAACGTCCTGACTTTC
medium-sized	TRBV7-9	TRBJ2-3	TRBD1	CASSSRDRGSTDTQYF	TGTGCCAGCAGTTCCCGGGACAGGGGGAGCACAGATACGCAGTATTTT
-	TRBV19	TRBJ2-7	-	CASSPTPLPSYEQYF	TGTGCCAGTAGTCCAACCCCGTTACCCTCCTACGAGCAGTACTTC
-	TRBV28	TRBJ2-1	-	CASSFTSLEQFF	TGTGCCAGCAGTTTCACTAGTCTTGAGCAGTTCTTC
medium-sized	TRBV6-1	TRBJ2-2	TRBD1	CATGQGEYAGELFF	TGTGCCACAGGACAGGGGGAGTATGCCGGGGAGCTGTTTTTT
few	TRBV9	TRBJ1-4	-	CASSVGRSGEKLFF	TGTGCCAGCAGCGTGGGACGTAGCGGTGAAAAACTGTTTTTT
-	TRBV12-3/TRBV12-4	TRBJ2-3	-	CASSFSAADTQYF	TGTGCCAGCAGTTTTTCAGCGGCGGATACGCAGTATTTT
medium-sized	TRBV13	TRBJ1-2	-	CASSLRTDGYTF	TGTGCCAGCAGCTTGAGGACAGATGGCTACACCTTC
-	TRBV12-3/TRBV12-4	TRBJ1-2	-	CASSAHPGQNYGYTF	TGTGCCAGCAGTGCCCACCCGGGACAAAACTATGGCTACACCTTC
many	TRBV5-6	TRBJ2-3	-	CASSSEGLERDTQYF	TGTGCCAGCAGCTCGGAGGGCTTAGAGCGGGATACGCAGTATTTT
few	TRBV12-3/TRBV12-4	TRBJ2-7	TRBD2	CASSPAGEHYEQYF	TGTGCCAGCAGCCCAGCGGGAGAACACTACGAGCAGTACTTC
many	TRBV27	TRBJ1-1	-	CASSLDLVASSLMNTEAFF	TGTGCCAGCAGTTTAGATCTGGTGGCTTCCTCTCTTATGAACACTGAAGCTTTCTTT
medium-sized	TRBV6-2/TRBV6-3	TRBJ2-3	-	CASSYPILQEKITDTQYF	TGTGCCAGCAGTTACCCTATATTACAGGAGAAGATCACAGATACGCAGTATTTT
many	TRBV5-6	TRBJ1-1	TRBD1	CASSLGQGPLNTEAFF	TGTGCCAGCAGCTTGGGACAGGGGCCTTTGAACACTGAAGCTTTCTTT
medium-sized	TRBV6-2/TRBV6-3	TRBJ2-1	-	CASSEAVEYNEQFF	TGTGCCAGCAGTGAAGCGGTCGAGTACAATGAGCAGTTCTTC
-	TRBV15	TRBJ1-1	-	CATSRSRDLNTEAFF	TGTGCCACCAGCAGGAGCAGGGACCTGAACACTGAAGCTTTCTTT
-	TRBV5-4	TRBJ2-1	-	CASSLEDDNEQFF	TGTGCCAGCAGCTTGGAGGACGACAATGAGCAGTTCTTC
-	TRBV30	TRBJ2-7	TRBD2	CAWSKWEGQWTYEQYF	TGTGCCTGGAGTAAATGGGAGGGGCAATGGACCTACGAGCAGTACTTC
many	TRBV28	TRBJ2-7	-	CASTEEPFYEQYF	TGTGCCAGCACAGAGGAACCTTTCTACGAGCAGTACTTC
few	TRBV28	TRBJ1-5	TRBD1	CASGGRGQNQPQHF	TGTGCCAGCGGGGGGAGGGGGCAGAATCAGCCCCAGCATTTT
medium-sized	TRBV29-1	TRBJ2-1	-	CSVGSQGYNEQFF	TGCAGCGTGGGGTCCCAGGGCTACAATGAGCAGTTCTTC
many	TRBV27	TRBJ2-5	TRBD2	CASSFFSGIQETQYF	TGTGCCAGCAGTTTTTTTAGCGGGATCCAGGAGACCCAGTACTTC
many	TRBV6-5	TRBJ2-4	TRBD2	CASSYSRGGSKNIQYF	TGTGCCAGCAGTTACTCCCGGGGGGGGTCCAAAAACATTCAGTACTTC
-	TRBV27	TRBJ1-6	TRBD1	CASSLGTEFNSPLHF	TGTGCCAGCAGTTTAGGGACAGAGTTTAATTCACCCCTCCACTTT